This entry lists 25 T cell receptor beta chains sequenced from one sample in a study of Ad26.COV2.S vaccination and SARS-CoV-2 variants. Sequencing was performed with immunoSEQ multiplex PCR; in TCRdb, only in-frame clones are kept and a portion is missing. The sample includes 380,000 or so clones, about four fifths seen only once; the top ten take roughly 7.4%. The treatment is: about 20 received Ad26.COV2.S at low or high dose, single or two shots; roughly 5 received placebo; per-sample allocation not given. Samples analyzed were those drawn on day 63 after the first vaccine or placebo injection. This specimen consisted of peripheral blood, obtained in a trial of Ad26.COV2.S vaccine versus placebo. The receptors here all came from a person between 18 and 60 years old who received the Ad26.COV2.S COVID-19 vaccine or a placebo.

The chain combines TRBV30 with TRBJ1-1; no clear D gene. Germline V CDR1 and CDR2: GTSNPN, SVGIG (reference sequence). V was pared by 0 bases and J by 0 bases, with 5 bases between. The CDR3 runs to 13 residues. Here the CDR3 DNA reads TGTGCCTGGAGTGTACTTGTGAACACTGAAGCTTTCTTT. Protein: CAWSVLVNTEAFF.

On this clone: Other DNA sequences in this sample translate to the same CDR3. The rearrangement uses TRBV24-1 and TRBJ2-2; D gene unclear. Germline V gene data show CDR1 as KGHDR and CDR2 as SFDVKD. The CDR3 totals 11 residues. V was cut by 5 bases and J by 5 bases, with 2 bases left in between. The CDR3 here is CATSGTGELFF. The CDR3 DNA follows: TGTGCCACCAGTGGGACCGGGGAGCTGTTTTTT.

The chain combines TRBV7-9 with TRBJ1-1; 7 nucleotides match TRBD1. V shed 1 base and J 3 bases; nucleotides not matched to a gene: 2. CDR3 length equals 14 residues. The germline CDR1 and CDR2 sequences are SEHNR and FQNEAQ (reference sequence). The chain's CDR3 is CASSLDTGDTEAFF. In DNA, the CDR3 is TGTGCCAGCAGCTTAGACACAGGGGACACTGAAGCTTTCTTT.

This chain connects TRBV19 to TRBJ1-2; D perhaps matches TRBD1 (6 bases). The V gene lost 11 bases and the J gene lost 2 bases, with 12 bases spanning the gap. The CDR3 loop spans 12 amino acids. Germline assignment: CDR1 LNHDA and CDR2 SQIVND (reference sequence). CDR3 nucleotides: TGTGCCGCTACAGGGCAGAACTATGGCTACACCTTC. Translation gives CAATGQNYGYTF.

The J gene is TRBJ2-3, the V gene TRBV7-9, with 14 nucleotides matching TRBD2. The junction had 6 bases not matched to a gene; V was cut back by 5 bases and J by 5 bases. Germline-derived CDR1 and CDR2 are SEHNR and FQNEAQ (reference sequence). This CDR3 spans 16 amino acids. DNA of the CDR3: TGTGCCAGCAGCCCTGGGACTAGCGGGGGAGGAGATACGCAGTATTTT. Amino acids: CASSPGTSGGGDTQYF.

The DNA for the CDR3 is TGCAGTGCTAGTTATAATGGAGGGACGAGCTACACCTTC. Its translation is CSASYNGGTSYTF. The chain couples TRBV20-1 to TRBJ1-2; possible D gene TRBD1, 5 bases. The CDR3 spans 13 residues. Deletions cut 3 bases from V and 9 bases from J, with 17 bases between. The V gene's germline CDR1 is DFQATT and CDR2 SNEGSKA (reference sequence).

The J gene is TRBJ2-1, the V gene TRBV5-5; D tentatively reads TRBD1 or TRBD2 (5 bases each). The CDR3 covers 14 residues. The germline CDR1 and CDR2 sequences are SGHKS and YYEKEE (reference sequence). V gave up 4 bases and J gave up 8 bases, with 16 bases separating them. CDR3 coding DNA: TGTGCCAGCAGCCGACGGGACCTCTGGGATGAGCAGTTCTTC. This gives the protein CASSRRDLWDEQFF.

The CDR3 region has the DNA TGTGCCATCAGTGAGTCGGCGCTAATAGCCAAAAACATTCAGTACTTC. It codes for CAISESALIAKNIQYF. This rearrangement joins TRBV10-3 to TRBJ2-4; D unresolved. Germline V CDR1 and CDR2: ENHRY, SYGVKD. The CDR3 runs 16 residues. V was trimmed by 0 bases and J by 0 bases, leaving 9 bases between them.

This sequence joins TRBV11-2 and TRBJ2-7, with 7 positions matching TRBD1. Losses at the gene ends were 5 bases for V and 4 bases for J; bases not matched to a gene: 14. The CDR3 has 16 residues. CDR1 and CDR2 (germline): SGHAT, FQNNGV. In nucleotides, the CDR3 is TGTGCCAGCAGCCCCTGGGACAGCCCAGATTTATACGAGCAGTACTTC. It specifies CASSPWDSPDLYEQYF.

CDR3 sequence: CASSFDSRGNSPLHF. CDR3 in DNA: TGTGCCAGCAGCTTCGATAGTAGGGGGAATTCACCCCTCCACTTT. The chain carries TRBV11-3 and TRBJ1-6; a weak D match, TRBD1 (6 bases). Germline V lookup: CDR1 SGHNT, CDR2 YENEEA. The CDR3 consists of 15 residues. V shed 3 bases and J shed 7 bases, with 13 bases lying between them.

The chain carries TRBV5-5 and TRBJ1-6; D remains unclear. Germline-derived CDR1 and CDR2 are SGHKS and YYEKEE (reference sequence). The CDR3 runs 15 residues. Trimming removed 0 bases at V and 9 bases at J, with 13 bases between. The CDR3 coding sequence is TGTGCCAGCAGCTTGGTGGCTCTGGGGATTTCACCCCTCCACTTT. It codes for CASSLVALGISPLHF.

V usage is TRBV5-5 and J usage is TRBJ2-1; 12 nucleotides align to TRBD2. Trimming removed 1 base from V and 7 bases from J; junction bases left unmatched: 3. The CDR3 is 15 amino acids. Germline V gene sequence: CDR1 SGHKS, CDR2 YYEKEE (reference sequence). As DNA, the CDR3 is TGTGCCAGCAGCTTGTGGCTAGCGGGGGGGAATGAGCAGTTCTTC. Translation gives CASSLWLAGGNEQFF.

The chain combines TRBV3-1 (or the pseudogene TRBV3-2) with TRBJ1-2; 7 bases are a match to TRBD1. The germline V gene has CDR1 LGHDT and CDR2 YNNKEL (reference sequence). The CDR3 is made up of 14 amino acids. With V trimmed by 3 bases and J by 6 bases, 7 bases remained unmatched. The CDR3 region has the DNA TGTGCCAGCAGCCAGCTACAGGGGAGGCATGGCTACACCTTC. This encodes CASSQLQGRHGYTF.

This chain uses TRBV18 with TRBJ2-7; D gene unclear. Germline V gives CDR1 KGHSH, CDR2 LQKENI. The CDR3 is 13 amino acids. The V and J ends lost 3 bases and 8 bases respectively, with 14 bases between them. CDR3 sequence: CASSPPDGYQQYF. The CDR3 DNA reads TGTGCCAGCTCACCTCCCGACGGTTACCAGCAGTACTTC.

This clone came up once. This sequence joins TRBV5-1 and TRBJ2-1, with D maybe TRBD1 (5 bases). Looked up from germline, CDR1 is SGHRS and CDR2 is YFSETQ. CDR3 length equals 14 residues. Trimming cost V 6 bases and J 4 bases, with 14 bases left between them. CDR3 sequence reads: CASNLRGVYNEQFF. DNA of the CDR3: TGCGCCAGCAATCTAAGGGGCGTTTACAATGAGCAGTTCTTC.

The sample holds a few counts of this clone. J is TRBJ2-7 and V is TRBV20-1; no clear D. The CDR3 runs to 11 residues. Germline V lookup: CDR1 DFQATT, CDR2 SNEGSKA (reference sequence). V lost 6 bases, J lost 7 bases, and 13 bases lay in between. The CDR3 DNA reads TGCAGTGCATTACTGGGCCTGGAGCAGTACTTC. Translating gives CSALLGLEQYF.

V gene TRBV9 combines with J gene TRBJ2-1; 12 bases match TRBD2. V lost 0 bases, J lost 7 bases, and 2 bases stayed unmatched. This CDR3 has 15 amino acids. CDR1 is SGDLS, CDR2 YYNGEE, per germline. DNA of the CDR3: TGTGCCAGCAGCGTAGAACTAGCGGGAGGAAATGAGCAGTTCTTC. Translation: CASSVELAGGNEQFF.

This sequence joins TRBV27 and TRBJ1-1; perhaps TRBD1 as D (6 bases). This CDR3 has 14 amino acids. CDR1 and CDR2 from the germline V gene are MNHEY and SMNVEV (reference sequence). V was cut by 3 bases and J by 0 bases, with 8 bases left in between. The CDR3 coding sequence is TGTGCCAGCAGTTTCGACAGGTTGAACACTGAAGCTTTCTTT. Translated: CASSFDRLNTEAFF.

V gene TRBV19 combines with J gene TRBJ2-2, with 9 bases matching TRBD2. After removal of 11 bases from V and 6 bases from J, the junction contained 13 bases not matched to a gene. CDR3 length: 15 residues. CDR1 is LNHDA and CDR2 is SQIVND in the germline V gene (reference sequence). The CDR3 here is CAVRIAGELPGELFF. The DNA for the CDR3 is TGTGCCGTAAGAATAGCGGGAGAATTGCCCGGGGAGCTGTTTTTT.

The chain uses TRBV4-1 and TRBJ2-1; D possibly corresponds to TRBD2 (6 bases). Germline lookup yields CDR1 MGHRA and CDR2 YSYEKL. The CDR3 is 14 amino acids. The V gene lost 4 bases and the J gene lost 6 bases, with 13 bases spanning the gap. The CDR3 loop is CASSLRRAPNEQFF. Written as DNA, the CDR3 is TGCGCCAGCAGCCTCCGGAGGGCCCCCAATGAGCAGTTCTTC.

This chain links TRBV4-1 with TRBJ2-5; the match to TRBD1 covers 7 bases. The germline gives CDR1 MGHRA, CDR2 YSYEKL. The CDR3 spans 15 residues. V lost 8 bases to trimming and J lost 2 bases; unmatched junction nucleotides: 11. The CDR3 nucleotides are TGCGCCAGCCGACTCGCCGGGACAGCACAAGAGACCCAGTACTTC. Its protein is CASRLAGTAQETQYF.

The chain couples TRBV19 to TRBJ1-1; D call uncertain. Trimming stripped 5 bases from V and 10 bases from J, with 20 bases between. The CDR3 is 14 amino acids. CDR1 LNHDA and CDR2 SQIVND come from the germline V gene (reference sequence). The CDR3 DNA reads TGTGCCAGTAGTGACCAGCCACGGACGGGCACAGCTTTCTTT. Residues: CASSDQPRTGTAFF.

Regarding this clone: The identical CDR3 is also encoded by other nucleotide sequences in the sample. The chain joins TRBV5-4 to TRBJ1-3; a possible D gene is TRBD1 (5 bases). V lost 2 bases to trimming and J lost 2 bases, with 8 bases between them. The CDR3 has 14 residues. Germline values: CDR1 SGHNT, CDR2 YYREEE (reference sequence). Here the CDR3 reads CASSLGVAGNTIYF. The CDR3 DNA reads TGTGCCAGCAGCTTAGGGGTGGCTGGAAACACCATATATTTT. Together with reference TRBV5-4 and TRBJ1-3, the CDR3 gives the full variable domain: ETGVTQSPTHLIKTRGQQVTLRCSSQSGHNTVSWYQQALGQGPQFIFQYYREEENGRGNFPPRFSGLQFPNYSSELNVNALELDDSALYLCASSLGVAGNTIYFGEGSWLTVV.

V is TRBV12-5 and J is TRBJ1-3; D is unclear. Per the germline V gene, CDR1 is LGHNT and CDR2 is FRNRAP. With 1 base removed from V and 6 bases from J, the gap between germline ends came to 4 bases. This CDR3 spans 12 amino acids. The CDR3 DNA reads TGTGCTAGTGGTTTGGCTACAAACACCATATATTTT. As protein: CASGLATNTIYF.

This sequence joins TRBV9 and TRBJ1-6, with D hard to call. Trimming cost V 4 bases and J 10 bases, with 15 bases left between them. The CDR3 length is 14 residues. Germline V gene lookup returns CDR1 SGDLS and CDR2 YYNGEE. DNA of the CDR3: TGTGCCAGCAGCACCCGATCCCTACAGTCACCCCTCCACTTT. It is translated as CASSTRSLQSPLHF. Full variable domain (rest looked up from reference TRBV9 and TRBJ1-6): DSGVTQTPKHLITATGQRVTLRCSPRSGDLSVYWYQQSLDQGLQFLIQYYNGEERAKGNILERFSAQQFPDLHSELNLSSLELGDSALYFCASSTRSLQSPLHFGNGTRLTVT.